These 6 T cell receptor beta chains came from one sample sequenced in a study of cytomegalovirus exposure and HLA in healthy donors. Researchers ran the PCR with 60 Vbeta and 13 Jbeta primers. Assay: immunoSEQ multiplex PCR; the TCRdb copy retains only in-frame clones and omits some. Of 90,000 to 150,000 clones listed, approximately 15% are singletons. Material for sequencing was PBMCs. The source is a woman aged 18 to 35 in good health and CMV-seronegative.

The table lists this clone with a few counts. The chain employs TRBV14 and TRBJ1-5, with D maybe TRBD1 (5 bases). Trimming took 0 bases from V and 0 from J, leaving 15 bases between them. The CDR3 runs to 18 residues. Germline V CDR1 and CDR2: SGHDN, FVKESK. The CDR3 spells CASSQEGLGDSSNQPQHF. CDR3 sequence (DNA): TGTGCCAGCAGCCAAGAAGGCCTAGGGGACTCTAGCAATCAGCCCCAGCATTTT.

This clone was seen a handful of times. The V gene is TRBV29-1, the J gene TRBJ1-5; maybe TRBD1 (5 bases). CDR1 and CDR2 from the germline V gene are SQVTM and ANQGSEA. The germline V and J ends were trimmed by 4 bases and 6 bases, with 16 bases remaining between them. The CDR3 is 14 amino acids. CDR3 amino acids: CSVAGGTGSQPQHF. The CDR3 DNA sequence: TGCAGCGTTGCGGGGGGAACGGGGAGTCAGCCCCAGCATTTT.

In this sample, this clone turned up a few times. The sample contains more than one DNA sequence encoding this CDR3. The CDR3, as DNA: TGCGCCAGCAGCTTGGGGCGACAGGGCATGAACACTGAAGCTTTCTTT. It yields the protein CASSLGRQGMNTEAFF. V usage is TRBV5-1 and J usage is TRBJ1-1; 7 nucleotides align to TRBD1. Per the germline V gene, CDR1 is SGHRS and CDR2 is YFSETQ. The CDR3 spans 16 residues. With 0 bases clipped from V and 0 bases from J, the junction kept 5 bases outside the gene matches. Supplemented by reference TRBV5-1 and TRBJ1-1, the full variable domain reads KAGVTQTPRYLIKTRGQQVTLSCSPISGHRSVSWYQQTPGQGLQFLFEYFSETQRNKGNFPGRFSGRQFSNSRSEMNVSTLELGDSALYLCASSLGRQGMNTEAFFGQGTRLTVV.

This clone has only a few counts. V gene TRBV27 combines with J gene TRBJ2-2; D may be TRBD2 (6 bases). CDR3 size: 15 residues. Germline CDR1 MNHEY, CDR2 SMNVEV (reference sequence). Trimming removed 2 bases at V and 3 bases at J, with 10 bases between. The CDR3: CASSLRRGDTGELFF. The CDR3 DNA follows: TGTGCCAGCAGTTTACGGCGGGGAGACACCGGGGAGCTGTTTTTT.

The chain carries TRBV4-2 and TRBJ2-7, with 15 bases lining up with TRBD2. Germline V gives CDR1 LGHNA, CDR2 YNFKEQ. Trimming removed 0 bases from V and 3 bases from J; junction bases left unmatched: 9. The CDR3 spans 19 residues. CDR3 nucleotide sequence: TGTGCCAGCAGCCAAGATCTCGGGACTAGCGGGGGGTCATACTACGAGCAGTACTTC. Amino acid sequence: CASSQDLGTSGGSYYEQYF.

The chain carries TRBV21-1 and TRBJ2-7; TRBD2 reflects the table's D call only, with no check against the DNA. TRBV21-1 has pseudogene status. The CDR3 length is 11 residues. CDR3 protein: CASRLNYEQYF. The CDR3 region has the DNA TGTGCCAGCAGACTTAACTACGAGCAGTACTTC.